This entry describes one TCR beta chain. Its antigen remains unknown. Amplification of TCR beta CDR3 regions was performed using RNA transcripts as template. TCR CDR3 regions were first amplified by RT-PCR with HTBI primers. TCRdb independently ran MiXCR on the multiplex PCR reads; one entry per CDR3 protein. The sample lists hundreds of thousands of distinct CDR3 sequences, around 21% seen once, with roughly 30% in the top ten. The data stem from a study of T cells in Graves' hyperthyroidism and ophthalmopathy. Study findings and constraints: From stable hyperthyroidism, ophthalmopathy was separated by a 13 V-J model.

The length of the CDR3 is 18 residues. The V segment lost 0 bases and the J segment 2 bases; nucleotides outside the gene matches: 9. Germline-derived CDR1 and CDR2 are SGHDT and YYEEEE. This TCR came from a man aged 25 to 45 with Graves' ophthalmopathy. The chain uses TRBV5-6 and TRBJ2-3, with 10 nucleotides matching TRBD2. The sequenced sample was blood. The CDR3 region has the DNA TGTGCCAGCAGCTTGGCCAGCGGGAGGGCGACCTCCACAGATACGCAGTATTTT. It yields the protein CASSLASGRATSTDTQYF. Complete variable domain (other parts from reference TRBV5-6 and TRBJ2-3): DAGVTQSPTHLIKTRGQQVTLRCSPKSGHDTVSWYQQALGQGPQFIFQYYEEEERQRGNFPDRFSGHQFPNYSSELNVNALLLGDSALYLCASSLASGRATSTDTQYFGPGTRLTVL.